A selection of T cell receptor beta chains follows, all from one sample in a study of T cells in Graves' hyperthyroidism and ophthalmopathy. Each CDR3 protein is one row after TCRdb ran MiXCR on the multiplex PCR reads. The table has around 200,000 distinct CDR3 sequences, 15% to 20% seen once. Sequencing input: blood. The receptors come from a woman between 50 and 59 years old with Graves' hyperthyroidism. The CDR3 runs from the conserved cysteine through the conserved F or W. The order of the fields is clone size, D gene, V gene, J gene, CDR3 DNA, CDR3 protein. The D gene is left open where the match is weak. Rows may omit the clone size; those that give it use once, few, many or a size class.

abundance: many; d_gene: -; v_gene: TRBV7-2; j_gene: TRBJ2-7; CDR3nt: TGTGCCAGCAGCTTAGTCGGGGTCCCAATCCCTTACGAGCAGTACTTC; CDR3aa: CASSLVGVPIPYEQYF
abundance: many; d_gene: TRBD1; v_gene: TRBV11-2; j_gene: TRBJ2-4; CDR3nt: TGTGCCAGCAGCAGGACAGGTCGGGGATTAGCCAAAAACATTCAGTACTTC; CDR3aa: CASSRTGRGLAKNIQYF
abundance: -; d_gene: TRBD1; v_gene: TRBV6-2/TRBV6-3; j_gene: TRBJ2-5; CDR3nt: TGTGCCAGCAGACCTTGGACAGGGTTGGGGGAGACCCAGTACTTC; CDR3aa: CASRPWTGLGETQYF
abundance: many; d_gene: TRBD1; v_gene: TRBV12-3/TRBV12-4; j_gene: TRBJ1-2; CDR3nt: TGTGCCAGCAGTTCCGGGACAGCCTATGGCTACACCTTC; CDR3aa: CASSSGTAYGYTF
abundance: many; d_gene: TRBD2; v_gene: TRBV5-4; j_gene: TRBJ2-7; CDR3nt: TGTGCCAGCAGCTCCGGGACTAGTCCCTACGAGCAGTACTTC; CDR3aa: CASSSGTSPYEQYF
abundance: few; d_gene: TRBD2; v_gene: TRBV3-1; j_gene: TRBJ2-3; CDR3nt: TGTGCCAGCAGCCAAAAATGGGCTAGCGGGGGTTTCTTTACAGATACGCAGTATTTT; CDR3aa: CASSQKWASGGFFTDTQYF
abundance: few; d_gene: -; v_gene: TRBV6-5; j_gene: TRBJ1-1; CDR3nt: TGTGCCAGCAGTTACTACCTAACGAACACTGAAGCTTTCTTT; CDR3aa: CASSYYLTNTEAFF
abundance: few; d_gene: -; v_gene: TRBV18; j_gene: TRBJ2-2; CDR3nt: TGTGCCAGCTCACAAGGACAGACGAACACCGGGGAGCTGTTTTTT; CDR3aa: CASSQGQTNTGELFF
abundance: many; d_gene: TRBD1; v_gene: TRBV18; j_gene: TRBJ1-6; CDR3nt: TGTGCCAGCTCCCCCGGGACAGGCTGGTCACCCCTCCACTTT; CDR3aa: CASSPGTGWSPLHF
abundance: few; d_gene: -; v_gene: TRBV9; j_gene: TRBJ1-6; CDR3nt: TGTGCCAGCAGCGTAGCTGTAAATTCACCCCTCCACTTT; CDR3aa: CASSVAVNSPLHF
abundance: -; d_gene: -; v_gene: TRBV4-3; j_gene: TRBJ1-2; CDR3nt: TGCGCCAGCAGCCAAAAAACGGCGCGGTCTAACTATGGCTACACCTTC; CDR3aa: CASSQKTARSNYGYTF
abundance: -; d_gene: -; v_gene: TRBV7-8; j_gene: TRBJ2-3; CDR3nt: TGTGCCAGCAGCTCAGCCGGGGTGACAGATACGCAGTATTTT; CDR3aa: CASSSAGVTDTQYF
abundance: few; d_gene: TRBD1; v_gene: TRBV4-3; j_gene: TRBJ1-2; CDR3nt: TGCGCCAGCAGCCAAGAGACAGGGGGCGGCTACACCTTC; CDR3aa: CASSQETGGGYTF
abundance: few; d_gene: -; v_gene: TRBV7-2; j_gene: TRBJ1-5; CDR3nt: TGTGCCAGCAGCCCTCGGGGGTGGCAGCCCCAGCATTTT; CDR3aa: CASSPRGWQPQHF
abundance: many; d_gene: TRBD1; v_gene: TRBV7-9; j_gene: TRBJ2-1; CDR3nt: TGTGCCAGCAGCCGCATCGGACAGGGGGCTACGTATGAGCAGTTCTTC; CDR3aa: CASSRIGQGATYEQFF
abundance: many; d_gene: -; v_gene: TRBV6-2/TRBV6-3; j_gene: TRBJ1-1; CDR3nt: TGTGCCAGCGGGGAATGGACTGAAGCTTTCTTT; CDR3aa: CASGEWTEAFF
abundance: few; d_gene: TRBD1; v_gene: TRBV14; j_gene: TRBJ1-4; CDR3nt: TGTGCCAGCAGCCAAAGGACAGGCTATAATGAAAAACTGTTTTTT; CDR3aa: CASSQRTGYNEKLFF
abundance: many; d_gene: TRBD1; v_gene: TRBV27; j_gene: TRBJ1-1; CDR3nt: TGTGCCAGCAGTTTACAGGGGGTGGACACTGAAGCTTTCTTT; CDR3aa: CASSLQGVDTEAFF
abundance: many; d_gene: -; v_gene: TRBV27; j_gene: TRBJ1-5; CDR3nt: TGTGCCAGCAGTTGGCAGGGGAGTAATCAGCCCCAGCATTTT; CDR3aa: CASSWQGSNQPQHF
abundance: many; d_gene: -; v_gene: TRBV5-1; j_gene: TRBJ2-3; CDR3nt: TGCGCCAGCAGCTTGGGTACTCGAGGGGATACGCAGTATTTT; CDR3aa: CASSLGTRGDTQYF
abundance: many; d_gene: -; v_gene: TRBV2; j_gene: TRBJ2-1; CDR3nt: TGTGCCAGCAGCGAGGCAGTCTCCTACAATGAGCAGTTCTTC; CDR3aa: CASSEAVSYNEQFF
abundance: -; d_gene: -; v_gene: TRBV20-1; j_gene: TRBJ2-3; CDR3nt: TGCAGTGCTAGACTGGGTGATACGCAGTATTTT; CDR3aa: CSARLGDTQYF
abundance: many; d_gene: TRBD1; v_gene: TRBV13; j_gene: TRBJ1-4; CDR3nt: TGTGCCAGCAGCCAGACAGGGGGTGAGGAAAAACTGTTTTTT; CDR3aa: CASSQTGGEEKLFF
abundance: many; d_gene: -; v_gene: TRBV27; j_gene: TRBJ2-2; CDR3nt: TGTGCCAGCAGTTTGGGCAGGGGAGCCGGGGAGCTGTTTTTT; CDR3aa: CASSLGRGAGELFF
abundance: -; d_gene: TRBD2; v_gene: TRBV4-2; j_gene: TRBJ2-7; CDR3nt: TGTGCCAGCAGCCACGGGACGCCATTAGCGGGGGCCTACGAGCAGTACTTC; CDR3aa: CASSHGTPLAGAYEQYF
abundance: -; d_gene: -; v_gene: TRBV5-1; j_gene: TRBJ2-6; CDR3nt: TGCGCCAGCAGCTTGGCGGCTGGGGCCAACGTCCTGACTTTC; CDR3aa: CASSLAAGANVLTF
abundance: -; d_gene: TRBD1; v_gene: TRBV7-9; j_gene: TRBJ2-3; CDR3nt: TGTGCCAGCAGCTTAGGGGGGACAGTGGATACGCAGTATTTT; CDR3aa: CASSLGGTVDTQYF
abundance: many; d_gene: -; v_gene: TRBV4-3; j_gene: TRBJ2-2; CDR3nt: TGCGCCAGCAGCCAAGATGTGATAGGAAACTCTCGAGGCGGGGAGCTGTTTTTT; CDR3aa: CASSQDVIGNSRGGELFF
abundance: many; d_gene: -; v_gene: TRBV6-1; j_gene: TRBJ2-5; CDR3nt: TGTGCCAGCAGTCGCATAGCCTTACACGGGGAACAAGAGACCCAGTACTTC; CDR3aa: CASSRIALHGEQETQYF
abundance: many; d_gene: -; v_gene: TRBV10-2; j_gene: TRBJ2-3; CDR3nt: TGCGCCAGCAGTGAGGTGGAGGCAGATACGCAGTATTTT; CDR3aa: CASSEVEADTQYF
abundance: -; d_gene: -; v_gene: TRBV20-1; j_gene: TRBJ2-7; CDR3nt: TGCAGTGCTAGACCACGGATAGGGACGGGGGACTACGAGCAGTACTTC; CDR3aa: CSARPRIGTGDYEQYF
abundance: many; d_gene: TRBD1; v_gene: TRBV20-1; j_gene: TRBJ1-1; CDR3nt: TGCAGTGCTAGGGGGACAGGGAATACATTTGGCACTGAAGCTTTCTTT; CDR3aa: CSARGTGNTFGTEAFF
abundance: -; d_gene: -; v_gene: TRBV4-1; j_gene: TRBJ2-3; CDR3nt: TGCGCCAGCAGCCAAGGGACCCCCGCTTTCGGGGCTACGCAGTATTTT; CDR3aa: CASSQGTPAFGATQYF
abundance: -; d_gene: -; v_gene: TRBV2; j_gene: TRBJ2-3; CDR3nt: TGTGCCAGCAGTGTTTCCGACTTATACACAGATACGCAGTATTTT; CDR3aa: CASSVSDLYTDTQYF
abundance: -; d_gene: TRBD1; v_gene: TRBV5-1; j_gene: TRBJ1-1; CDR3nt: TGCGCCAGCAGCAGCGGACAGGGTGACGGCACTGAAGCTTTCTTT; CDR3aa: CASSSGQGDGTEAFF
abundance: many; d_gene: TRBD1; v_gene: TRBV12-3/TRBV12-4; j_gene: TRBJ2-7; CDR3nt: TGTGCCAGCAGTCTGACAGGGGCCGCCTCCTACGAGCAGTACTTC; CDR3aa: CASSLTGAASYEQYF
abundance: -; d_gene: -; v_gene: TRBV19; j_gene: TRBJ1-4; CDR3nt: TGTGCCAGTAGTATAGTAATAGGAACTAATGAAAAACTGCTTTTT; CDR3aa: CASSIVIGTNEKLLF